This is a list of T cell receptor beta chains from one sample in a study of human T cells and chemical hapten exposure. MiXCR, run by TCRdb on the RACE reads, gives a single entry per CDR3 protein. Here the sample spans roughly 180,000 distinct CDR3 sequences, around 24% being singletons. Material: whole blood, obtained in connection with sensitization to the hapten diphenylcyclopropenone (DPC). The origin of the receptors is a woman aged 50 to 65 with alopecia areata. Some clones in this sample may be carry-over from other donors' samples. Each CDR3 is given with its conserved first and last residue. Each record gives: clone size, V gene, D gene, J gene, CDR3 DNA, CDR3 protein. A D gene is named only where the DNA matches it firmly. Expanded clones get a size class; other rows say once, few or many, or leave the size out.

size: few
V: TRBV5-1
D: -
J: TRBJ2-2
DNA: TGCGCCAGCACTTTCAACACCGGGGAGCTGTTTTTT
CDR3: CASTFNTGELFF

size: -
V: TRBV5-1
D: -
J: TRBJ2-1
DNA: TGCGCCAGCAGCTTGACGACCCATGAGCAGTTCTTC
CDR3: CASSLTTHEQFF

size: once
V: TRBV3-1
D: TRBD2
J: TRBJ2-3
DNA: TGTGCCAGCAGCCAAGAGGGGACTAATTATGGTACGCAGTATTTT
CDR3: CASSQEGTNYGTQYF

size: -
V: TRBV24-1
D: TRBD2
J: TRBJ2-2
DNA: TGTGCCACCAGGTCAGCTAGCGGGAACACCGGGGAGCTGTTTTTT
CDR3: CATRSASGNTGELFF

size: -
V: TRBV29-1
D: -
J: TRBJ2-5
DNA: TGCAGCGTCTGTGACATCGCAGAGACCCAGTACTTC
CDR3: CSVCDIAETQYF

size: few
V: TRBV5-5
D: TRBD2
J: TRBJ2-1
DNA: TGTGCCAGCAGCTACCAGGGGACTAGCGGAACCCTACGAGAGCAGTTCTTC
CDR3: CASSYQGTSGTLREQFF

size: few
V: TRBV7-9
D: TRBD2
J: TRBJ2-1
DNA: TGTGCCAGCAGCATCACTAGCGGGAGTAACAATGAGCAGTTCTTC
CDR3: CASSITSGSNNEQFF

size: few
V: TRBV2
D: -
J: TRBJ1-3
DNA: TGTGCCAGCAGGTTGGGGTACGGAAACACCATATATTTT
CDR3: CASRLGYGNTIYF

size: few
V: TRBV10-3
D: -
J: TRBJ2-3
DNA: TGTGCCATCAGTGGGACAGTCACCCCTCCGGTTGGCACAGATACGCAGTATTTT
CDR3: CAISGTVTPPVGTDTQYF

size: -
V: TRBV2
D: -
J: TRBJ1-2
DNA: TGTGCCAGCAGTGTGGGTCCCGACATCTATGGCTACACCTTC
CDR3: CASSVGPDIYGYTF

size: few
V: TRBV20-1
D: -
J: TRBJ2-7
DNA: TGCAGTGCTAGAGATCCCGGCAGGGGTATCCCCTACGAGCAGTACTTC
CDR3: CSARDPGRGIPYEQYF

size: -
V: TRBV27
D: -
J: TRBJ2-2
DNA: TGTGCCAGCAGTTCTCTGGAGGGGTTCAACACCGGGGAGCTGTTTTTT
CDR3: CASSSLEGFNTGELFF

size: -
V: TRBV20-1
D: -
J: TRBJ1-1
DNA: TGCAGTGCTAGCCCCGGGGGTTTTGACACTGAAGCTTTCTTT
CDR3: CSASPGGFDTEAFF

size: -
V: TRBV6-1
D: -
J: TRBJ1-2
DNA: TGTGCCAGCAGTGAAGGGGTAGGGTTAGACTCTAACTATGGCTACACCTTC
CDR3: CASSEGVGLDSNYGYTF

size: few
V: TRBV25-1
D: TRBD2
J: TRBJ2-3
DNA: TGTGCCAGCAGTGAATGGGCTAGCGGAGGTCAATCTACACAGTATTTT
CDR3: CASSEWASGGQSTQYF